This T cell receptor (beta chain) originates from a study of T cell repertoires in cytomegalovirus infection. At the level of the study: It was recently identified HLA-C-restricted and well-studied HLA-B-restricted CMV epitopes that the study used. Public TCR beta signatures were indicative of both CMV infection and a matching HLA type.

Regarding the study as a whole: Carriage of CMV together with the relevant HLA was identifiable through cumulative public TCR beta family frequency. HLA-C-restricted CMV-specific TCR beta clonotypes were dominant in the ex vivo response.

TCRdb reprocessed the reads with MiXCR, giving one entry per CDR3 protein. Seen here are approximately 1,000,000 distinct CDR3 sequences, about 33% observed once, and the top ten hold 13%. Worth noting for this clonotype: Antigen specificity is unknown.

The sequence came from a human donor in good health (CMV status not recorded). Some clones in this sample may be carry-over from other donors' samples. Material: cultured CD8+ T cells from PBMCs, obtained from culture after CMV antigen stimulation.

The CDR3 region is CASGRTLEGSSNQPQHF. The CDR3 DNA reads TGTGCCAGCGGCAGGACACTCGAGGGATCTAGCAATCAGCCCCAGCATTTT. The chain is built from TRBV9 and TRBJ1-5; tentatively, D is TRBD1 (5 bases). The CDR3 length is 17 residues. Trimming took off 7 bases at V and 0 bases at J, with 20 bases between the two ends. Looked up from germline, CDR1 is SGDLS and CDR2 is YYNGEE.